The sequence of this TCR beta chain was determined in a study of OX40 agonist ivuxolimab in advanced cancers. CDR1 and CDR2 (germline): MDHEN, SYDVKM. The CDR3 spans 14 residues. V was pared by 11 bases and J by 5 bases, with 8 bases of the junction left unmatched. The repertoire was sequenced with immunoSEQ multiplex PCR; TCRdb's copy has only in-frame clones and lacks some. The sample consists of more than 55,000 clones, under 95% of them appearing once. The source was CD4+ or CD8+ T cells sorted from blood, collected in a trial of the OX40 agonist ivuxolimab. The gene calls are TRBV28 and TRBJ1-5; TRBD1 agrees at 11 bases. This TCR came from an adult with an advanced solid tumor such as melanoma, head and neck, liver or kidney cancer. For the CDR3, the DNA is TGTGCCTTGGGGACAGGGGGAAGCTATCAGCCCCAGCATTTT. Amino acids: CALGTGGSYQPQHF. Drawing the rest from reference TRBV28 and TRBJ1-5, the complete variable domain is DVKVTQSSRYLVKRTGEKVFLECVQDMDHENMFWYRQDPGLGLRLIYFSYDVKMKEKGDIPEGYSVSREKKERFSLILESASTNQTSMYLCALGTGGSYQPQHFGDGTRLSIL.